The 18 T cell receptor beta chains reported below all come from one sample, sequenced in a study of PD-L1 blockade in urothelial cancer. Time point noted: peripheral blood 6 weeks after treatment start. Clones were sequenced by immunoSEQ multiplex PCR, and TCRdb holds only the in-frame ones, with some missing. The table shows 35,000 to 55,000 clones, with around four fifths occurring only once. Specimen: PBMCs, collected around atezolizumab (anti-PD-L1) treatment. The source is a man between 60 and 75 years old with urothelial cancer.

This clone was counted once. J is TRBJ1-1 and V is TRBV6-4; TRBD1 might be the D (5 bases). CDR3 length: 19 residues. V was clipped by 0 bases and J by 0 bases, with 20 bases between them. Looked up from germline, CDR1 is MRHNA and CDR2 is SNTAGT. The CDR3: CASSDSKYNRFLMNTEAFF. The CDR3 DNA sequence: TGTGCCAGCAGTGACTCGAAGTACAACAGGTTTCTCATGAACACTGAAGCTTTCTTT.

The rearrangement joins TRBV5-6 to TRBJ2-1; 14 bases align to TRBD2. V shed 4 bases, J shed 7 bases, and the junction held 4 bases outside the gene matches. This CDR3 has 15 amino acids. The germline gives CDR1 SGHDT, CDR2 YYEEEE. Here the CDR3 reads CASSGLAGGQNEQFF. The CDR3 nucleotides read TGTGCCAGCAGCGGACTAGCGGGAGGACAGAATGAGCAGTTCTTC.

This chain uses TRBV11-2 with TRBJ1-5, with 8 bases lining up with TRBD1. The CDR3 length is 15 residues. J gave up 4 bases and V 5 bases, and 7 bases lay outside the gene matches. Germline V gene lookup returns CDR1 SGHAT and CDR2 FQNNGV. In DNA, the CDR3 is TGTGCCAGCAGCACGTCCGGGACAGGTAATCAGCCCCAGCATTTT. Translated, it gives CASSTSGTGNQPQHF.

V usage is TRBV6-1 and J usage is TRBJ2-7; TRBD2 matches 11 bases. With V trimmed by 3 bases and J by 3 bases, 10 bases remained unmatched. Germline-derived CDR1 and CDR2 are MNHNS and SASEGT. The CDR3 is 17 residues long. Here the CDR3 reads CASSEPPSGGRDYEQYF. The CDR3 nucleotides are TGTGCCAGCAGTGAGCCTCCTAGCGGGGGGCGAGACTACGAGCAGTACTTC.

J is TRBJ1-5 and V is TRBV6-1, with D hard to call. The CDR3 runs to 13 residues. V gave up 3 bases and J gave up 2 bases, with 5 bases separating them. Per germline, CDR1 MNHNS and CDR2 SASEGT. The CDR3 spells CASSDQGNQPQHF. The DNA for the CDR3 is TGTGCCAGCAGTGACCAGGGCAATCAGCCCCAGCATTTT.

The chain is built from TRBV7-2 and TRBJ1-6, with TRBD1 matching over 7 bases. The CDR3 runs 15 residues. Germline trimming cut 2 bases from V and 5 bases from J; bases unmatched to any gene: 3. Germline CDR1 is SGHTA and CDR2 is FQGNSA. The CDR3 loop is CASSLLQGDNSPLHF. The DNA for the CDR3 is TGTGCCAGCAGCTTATTGCAGGGGGATAATTCACCCCTCCACTTT. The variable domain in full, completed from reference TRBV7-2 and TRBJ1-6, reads GAGVSQSPSNKVTEKGKDVELRCDPISGHTALYWYRQSLGQGLEFLIYFQGNSAPDKSGLPSDRFSAERTGGSVSTLTIQRTQQEDSAVYLCASSLLQGDNSPLHFGNGTRLTVT.

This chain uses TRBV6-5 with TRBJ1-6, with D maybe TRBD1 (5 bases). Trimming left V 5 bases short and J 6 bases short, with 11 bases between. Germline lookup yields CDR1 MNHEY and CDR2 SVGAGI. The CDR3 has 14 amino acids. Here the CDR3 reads CASSRRGRNSPLHF. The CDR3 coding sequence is TGTGCCAGCAGTCGAAGGGGCCGTAATTCACCCCTCCACTTT.

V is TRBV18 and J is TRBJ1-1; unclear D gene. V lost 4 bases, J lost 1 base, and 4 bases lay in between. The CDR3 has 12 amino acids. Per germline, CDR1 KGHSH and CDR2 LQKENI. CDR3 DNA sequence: TGTGCCAGCTCACTCCGGAACACTGAAGCTTTCTTT. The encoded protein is CASSLRNTEAFF.

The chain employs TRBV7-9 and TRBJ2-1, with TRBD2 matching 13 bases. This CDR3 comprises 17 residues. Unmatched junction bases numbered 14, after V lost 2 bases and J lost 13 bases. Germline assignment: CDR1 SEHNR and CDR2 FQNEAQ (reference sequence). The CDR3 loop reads CASSLRLTSGGMLDQFF. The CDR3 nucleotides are TGTGCCAGCAGCTTACGGTTGACTAGCGGGGGGATGCTGGATCAGTTCTTC.

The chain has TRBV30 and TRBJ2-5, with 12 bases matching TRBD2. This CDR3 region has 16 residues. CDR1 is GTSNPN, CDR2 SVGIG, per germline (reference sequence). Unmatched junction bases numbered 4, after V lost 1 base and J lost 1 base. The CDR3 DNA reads TGTGCCTGGAGTGGGCTAGCGGGGGGGCCCCAAGAGACCCAGTACTTC. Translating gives CAWSGLAGGPQETQYF.

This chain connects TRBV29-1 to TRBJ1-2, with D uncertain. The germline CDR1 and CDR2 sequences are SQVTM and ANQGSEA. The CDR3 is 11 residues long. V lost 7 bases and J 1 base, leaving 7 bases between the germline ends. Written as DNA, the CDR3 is TGCAGCGGTACAGATAACTATGGCTACACCTTC. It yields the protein CSGTDNYGYTF.

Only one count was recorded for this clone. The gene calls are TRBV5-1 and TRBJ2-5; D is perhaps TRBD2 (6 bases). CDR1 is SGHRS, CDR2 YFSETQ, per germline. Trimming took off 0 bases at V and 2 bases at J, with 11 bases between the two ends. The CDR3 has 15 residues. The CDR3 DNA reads TGCGCCAGCAGCTTGGCCGGCGGGGAACAAGAGACCCAGTACTTC. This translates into CASSLAGGEQETQYF.

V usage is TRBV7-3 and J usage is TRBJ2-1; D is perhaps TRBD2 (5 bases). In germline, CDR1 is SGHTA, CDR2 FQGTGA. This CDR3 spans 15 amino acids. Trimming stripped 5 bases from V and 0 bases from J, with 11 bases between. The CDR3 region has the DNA TGTGCCAGCAGCCTGGACTTGAGCTCCTACAATGAGCAGTTCTTC. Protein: CASSLDLSSYNEQFF.

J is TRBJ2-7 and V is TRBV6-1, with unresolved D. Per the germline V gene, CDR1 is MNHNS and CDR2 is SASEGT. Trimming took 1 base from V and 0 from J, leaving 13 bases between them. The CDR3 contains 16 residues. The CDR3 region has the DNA TGTGCCAGCAGTGAAGGTCTAGTTAGGAGCTCCTACGAGCAGTACTTC. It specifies CASSEGLVRSSYEQYF.

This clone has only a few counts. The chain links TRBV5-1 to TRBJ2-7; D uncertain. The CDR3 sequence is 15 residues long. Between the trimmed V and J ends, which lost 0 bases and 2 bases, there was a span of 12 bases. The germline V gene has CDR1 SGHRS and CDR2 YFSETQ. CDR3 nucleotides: TGCGCCAGCAGCTTGGCTCGGTCTATTGCCTACGAGCAGTACTTC. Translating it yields CASSLARSIAYEQYF.

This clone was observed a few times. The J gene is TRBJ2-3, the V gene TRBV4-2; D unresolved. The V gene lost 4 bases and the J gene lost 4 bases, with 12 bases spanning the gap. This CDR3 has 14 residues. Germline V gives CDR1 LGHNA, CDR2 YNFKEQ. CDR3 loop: CASSLSYEADTQYF. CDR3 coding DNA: TGTGCCAGCAGCCTCTCGTACGAGGCAGATACGCAGTATTTT.

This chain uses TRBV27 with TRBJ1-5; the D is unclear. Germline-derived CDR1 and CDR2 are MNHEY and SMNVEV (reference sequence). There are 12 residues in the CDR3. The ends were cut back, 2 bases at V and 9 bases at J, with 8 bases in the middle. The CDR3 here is CASSLERGPQHF. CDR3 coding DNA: TGTGCCAGCAGTTTAGAGCGGGGGCCCCAGCATTTT.

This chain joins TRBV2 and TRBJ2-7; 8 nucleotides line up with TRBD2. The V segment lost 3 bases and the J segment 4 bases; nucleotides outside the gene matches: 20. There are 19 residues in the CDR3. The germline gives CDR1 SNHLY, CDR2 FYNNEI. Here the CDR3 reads CASSDSTTSDRLSTYEQYF. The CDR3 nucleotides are TGTGCCAGCAGTGATTCCACGACTAGCGACAGGCTTTCGACTTACGAGCAGTACTTC.